These 31 T cell receptor beta chains were all obtained from the same sample, sequenced in a study of Graves' ophthalmopathy and Graves' hyperthyroidism. As the template, RNA transcripts were used to amplify TCR beta CDR3 regions. HTBI primers primed a first-round RT-PCR, and a second-round multiplex PCR followed. TCRdb re-called the multiplex PCR reads with MiXCR, one entry per CDR3 protein. The repertoire consists of around 670,000 distinct CDR3 sequences, with roughly 40% occurring once and the leading ten covering 40% to 55%. Sample: peripheral blood. The receptor set was obtained from an adult man with Graves' ophthalmopathy.

The CDR3 loop reads CASSIAAGGQGGQPQHF. The CDR3 nucleotides are TGTGCCAGTAGCATCGCGGCGGGCGGACAGGGAGGTCAGCCCCAGCATTTT. The chain has TRBV19 and TRBJ1-5; 8 bases line up with TRBD1. The trim removed 6 bases at V and 6 bases at J, leaving 16 bases unmatched. The CDR3 consists of 17 residues. CDR1 is LNHDA, CDR2 SQIVND, per germline (reference sequence).

This rearrangement joins TRBV20-1 to TRBJ2-7; D possibly corresponds to TRBD2 (5 bases). CDR3 size: 16 residues. V gave up 0 bases and J gave up 6 bases, with 21 bases separating them. Per the germline V gene, CDR1 is DFQATT and CDR2 is SNEGSKA (reference sequence). CDR3 region: CSARDRSRSGRGEQYF. The CDR3 DNA follows: TGCAGTGCTAGAGATCGAAGCAGGAGTGGGAGAGGCGAGCAGTACTTC.

This clonotype was seen a handful of times. V gene TRBV25-1 combines with J gene TRBJ1-2; no clear D. Germline-derived CDR1 and CDR2 are MGHDK and SYGVNS. This CDR3 contains 15 residues. V was shortened by 5 bases and J by 4 bases, with 17 bases between the two germline ends. CDR3 DNA sequence: TGTGCCAGCAGTTACTCCTCCCCGACGGGCTATGGCTACACCTTC. This gives the protein CASSYSSPTGYGYTF.

This clonotype was detected ten times or more. V is TRBV2 and J is TRBJ1-2; no definite D call. The V and J ends lost 1 base and 9 bases respectively, with 12 bases between them. CDR1 is SNHLY, CDR2 FYNNEI, per germline. The CDR3 totals 13 residues. The CDR3 sequence is CASSEGAGPSYTF. CDR3 DNA sequence: TGTGCCAGCAGTGAAGGTGCCGGGCCTAGCTACACCTTC.

The chain couples TRBV19 to TRBJ1-4; D remains ambiguous. CDR3 size: 13 residues. The V and J ends lost 7 bases and 4 bases respectively, with 10 bases between them. The germline gives CDR1 LNHDA, CDR2 SQIVND (reference sequence). The CDR3 loop is CASTFHVNEKLFF. Written as DNA, the CDR3 is TGTGCCAGTACCTTCCATGTTAATGAAAAACTGTTTTTT.

This clonotype has a handful of counts. The CDR3 is CATSGGSYNSPLHF. The CDR3 DNA reads TGTGCCACCAGTGGCGGGAGCTATAATTCACCCCTCCACTTT. The genes are TRBV15 and TRBJ1-6; the D is unclear. V was shortened by 6 bases and J by 3 bases, with 9 bases between the two germline ends. Germline CDR1 LNHNV, CDR2 YYDKDF (reference sequence). The CDR3 sequence is 14 residues long.

This clonotype was counted ten times or more. The chain has TRBV6-4 and TRBJ2-2; a weak D match, TRBD2 (5 bases). The V gene lost 3 bases and the J gene lost 1 base, with 9 bases spanning the gap. Germline CDR1 and CDR2: MRHNA and SNTAGT. The CDR3 has 15 amino acids. This CDR3 is CASSENGGNTGELFF. The CDR3 DNA reads TGTGCCAGCAGTGAGAATGGAGGGAACACCGGGGAGCTGTTTTTT.

This clonotype was seen a few times. The V call is TRBV6-2 or TRBV6-3, the J call TRBJ1-2, with D uncertain. CDR1 and CDR2 (germline): MNHEY, SVGEGT. The CDR3 has 13 amino acids. V dropped 7 bases and J dropped 4 bases, with 13 bases sitting between them. The CDR3 bases are TGTGCCAGCAATCTACAACCGGGCTATGGCTACACCTTC. The encoded protein is CASNLQPGYGYTF.

The chain is built from TRBV6-4 and TRBJ1-5; 7 nucleotides line up with TRBD1. The V and J ends lost 5 bases and 2 bases, in that order; junction bases with no gene match: 6. Germline CDR1 reads MRHNA; CDR2 reads SNTAGT. The CDR3 spans 15 residues. The CDR3 sequence is CASSLTGFGNQPQHF. In nucleotides, the CDR3 is TGTGCCAGCAGTCTGACAGGGTTTGGCAATCAGCCCCAGCATTTT.

This clonotype was observed a handful of times. The CDR3 DNA follows: TGTGCCAGCAGTTTCGGGCACTTCTACGAGCAGTACTTC. Protein product: CASSFGHFYEQYF. The chain uses TRBV12-3 or TRBV12-4 and TRBJ2-7; D not resolved. Trimming cost V 3 bases and J 3 bases, with 9 bases left between them. This CDR3 is built from 13 residues.

This clonotype was recorded at least ten times. The chain couples TRBV7-9 to TRBJ2-7, with D possibly being TRBD2 (5 bases). Trimming left V 5 bases short and J 5 bases short, with 16 bases between. The V gene's germline CDR1 is SEHNR and CDR2 FQNEAQ (reference sequence). The CDR3 contains 14 residues. As DNA, the CDR3 is TGTGCCAGCAGCCTAACGTACCGGGATGACGAGCAGTACTTC. Protein: CASSLTYRDDEQYF.

This clonotype was seen once. The chain couples TRBV7-9 to TRBJ2-7; perhaps TRBD2 as D (5 bases). V was shortened by 4 bases and J by 8 bases, with 18 bases between the two germline ends. The CDR3 runs 14 residues. Germline CDR1 is SEHNR and CDR2 is FQNEAQ (reference sequence). The CDR3 DNA follows: TGTGCCAGCAGCTCCACGAAGAGGGTCCCAAAGCAGTACTTC. Translating it yields CASSSTKRVPKQYF.

This clonotype has just a few counts. A much larger clone lies a single base off, so this may be a read error. CDR3 DNA: TGTGCCAGCAGGGCCCCGGACAGCAGGGGAGAGGCCCAGTACTTC. Residues: CASRAPDSRGEAQYF. V usage is TRBV25-1 and J usage is TRBJ2-5; D may be TRBD1 (6 bases). Germline CDR1 and CDR2: MGHDK and SYGVNS. The CDR3 consists of 15 residues.

The V and J genes are TRBV29-1 and TRBJ2-3, with TRBD2 as a possible D gene (5 bases). V shed 2 bases and J shed 1 base, with 7 bases lying between them. This CDR3 has 13 amino acids. Germline CDR1 and CDR2: SQVTM and ANQGSEA. CDR3: CSVEYGGTDTQYF. The DNA of the CDR3 is TGCAGCGTTGAATACGGGGGCACAGATACGCAGTATTTT.

V usage is TRBV10-3 and J usage is TRBJ1-2; 7 bases line up with TRBD1. The germline CDR1 and CDR2 sequences are ENHRY and SYGVKD. The CDR3 totals 12 residues. The V and J ends lost 3 bases and 7 bases, in that order; junction bases with no gene match: 2. The DNA of the CDR3 is TGTGCCATCAGTGAACAGGGGACTGGCTACACCTTC. As protein: CAISEQGTGYTF.

This chain links TRBV7-9 with TRBJ2-5; D possibly uses TRBD1 or TRBD2 (5 bases each). V dropped 7 bases and J dropped 1 base, with 13 bases sitting between them. This CDR3 has 14 residues. Germline CDR1 SEHNR, CDR2 FQNEAQ (reference sequence). The CDR3 bases are TGTGCCAGCACCATATGGGGGATCCAAGAGACCCAGTACTTC. This codes for CASTIWGIQETQYF.

This rearrangement joins TRBV29-1 to TRBJ1-1, with D uncertain. Per the germline V gene, CDR1 is SQVTM and CDR2 is ANQGSEA. This CDR3 is built from 11 residues. Trimming removed 8 bases at V and 6 bases at J, with 13 bases between. CDR3 sequence: CSLGVLPEAFF. CDR3 bases: TGCAGCTTAGGCGTACTCCCTGAAGCTTTCTTT.

This clonotype has a handful of counts. The rearrangement links TRBV7-9 to TRBJ2-2, with D perhaps TRBD2 (5 bases). The CDR3 is 14 residues long. Germline-derived CDR1 and CDR2 are SEHNR and FQNEAQ (reference sequence). Trimming cost V 5 bases and J 3 bases, with 10 bases left between them. The CDR3 sequence is CASSHRSDTGELFF. CDR3 sequence (DNA): TGTGCCAGCAGCCACCGTAGCGACACCGGGGAGCTGTTTTTT. The full variable domain, in which reference TRBV7-9 and TRBJ2-2 provide the parts outside the CDR3, is DTGVSQNPRHKITKRGQNVTFRCDPISEHNRLYWYRQTLGQGPEFLTYFQNEAQLEKSRLLSDRFSAERPKGSFSTLEIQRTEQGDSAMYLCASSHRSDTGELFFGEGSRLTVL.

This clonotype was found a few times. The chain couples TRBV9 to TRBJ2-2; possibly TRBD2 for D (6 bases). Germline CDR1 is SGDLS and CDR2 is YYNGEE. CDR3 size: 17 residues. V lost 2 bases, J lost 0 bases, and 14 bases lay in between. This CDR3 reads CASSVGLRRSNTGELFF. Here the CDR3 DNA reads TGTGCCAGCAGCGTGGGACTCCGGCGATCGAACACCGGGGAGCTGTTTTTT.

CDR3 protein: CASNRDHSRGYTF. CDR3 in DNA: TGTGCCAGCAACCGGGACCATAGCAGGGGCTACACCTTC. This chain connects TRBV2 to TRBJ1-2, with a tentative D call TRBD1 (5 bases). Trimming removed 7 bases from V and 8 bases from J, with 17 bases in between. The CDR3 has 13 residues. In germline, CDR1 is SNHLY, CDR2 FYNNEI.

The chain recombines TRBV5-1 with TRBJ2-3; TRBD2 agrees at 13 bases. Germline trimming cut 4 bases from V and 4 bases from J; bases unmatched to any gene: 9. Germline V gives CDR1 SGHRS, CDR2 YFSETQ. There are 17 residues in the CDR3. The CDR3 DNA reads TGCGCCAGCAGCGAGGGACTAGCGGGATACGTATCAGATACGCAGTATTTT. Residues: CASSEGLAGYVSDTQYF.

This chain connects TRBV6-5 to TRBJ2-2; no clear D gene. Trimming cost V 2 bases and J 1 base, with 2 bases left between them. CDR1 is MNHEY and CDR2 is SVGAGI in the germline V gene. The CDR3 consists of 13 residues. This CDR3 reads CASSYKNTGELFF. CDR3 DNA sequence: TGTGCCAGCAGTTACAAGAACACCGGGGAGCTGTTTTTT.

This chain connects TRBV5-1 to TRBJ1-1; TRBD1 matches 9 bases. Trimming removed 4 bases from V and 8 bases from J; junction bases left unmatched: 15. The CDR3 consists of 16 residues. Germline values: CDR1 SGHRS, CDR2 YFSETQ. CDR3 sequence reads: CASSHPWGQGASEAFF. CDR3 sequence (DNA): TGCGCCAGCAGCCACCCGTGGGGACAGGGTGCATCGGAAGCTTTCTTT.

The rearrangement uses TRBV9 and TRBJ1-2; the D is unclear. The germline V and J ends were trimmed by 0 bases and 2 bases, with 11 bases remaining between them. The CDR3 runs to 15 residues. Germline CDR1 SGDLS, CDR2 YYNGEE. DNA for the CDR3: TGTGCCAGCAGCGTAGCCAAGGGCAAGAACTATGGCTACACCTTC. This gives the protein CASSVAKGKNYGYTF.

This clonotype appeared a few times. The chain is built from TRBV7-2 and TRBJ2-7; perhaps D is TRBD1 or TRBD2 (5 bases each). Looked up from germline, CDR1 is SGHTA and CDR2 is FQGNSA. This CDR3 spans 15 amino acids. V lost 2 bases and J 4 bases, leaving 15 bases between the germline ends. The CDR3 region has the DNA TGTGCCAGCAGCTTATTGGTGGGGGTTCAGTACGAGCAGTACTTC. Its translation is CASSLLVGVQYEQYF.

This clonotype was recorded once. The J gene is TRBJ2-6, the V gene TRBV24-1; a weak D match, TRBD1 (6 bases). The CDR3 spans 16 residues. Trimming took off 6 bases at V and 2 bases at J, with 13 bases between the two ends. In germline, CDR1 is KGHDR, CDR2 SFDVKD. The CDR3 bases are TGTGCCACCAGTAGTCCCCGACAGGCTGGGGCCAACGTCCTGACTTTC. It yields the protein CATSSPRQAGANVLTF.

V is TRBV19 and J is TRBJ2-7; 10 bases line up with TRBD1. V lost 9 bases to trimming and J lost 4 bases; unmatched junction nucleotides: 15. This CDR3 contains 16 residues. From germline, CDR1 is LNHDA and CDR2 SQIVND (reference sequence). The CDR3 sequence is CASRTTGGGRGYEQYF. The CDR3 DNA reads as TGTGCCAGCAGAACGACAGGGGGCGGACGGGGTTACGAGCAGTACTTC.

The V and J genes are TRBV24-1 and TRBJ1-5, with TRBD1 identical over 9 bases. The V segment lost 4 bases and the J segment 5 bases; nucleotides outside the gene matches: 8. Germline V CDR1 and CDR2: KGHDR, SFDVKD. CDR3 length: 16 residues. CDR3 loop: CATSDPGTGKDQPQHF. The CDR3 DNA follows: TGTGCCACCAGTGACCCAGGGACAGGGAAGGATCAGCCCCAGCATTTT.

Only a few counts were recorded for this clonotype. One end of the junction does not line up with germline, which may come from a read error. The rearrangement joins TRBV10-3 to TRBJ1-3; tentative D call: TRBD1 (6 bases). Looked up from germline, CDR1 is ENHRY and CDR2 is SYGVKD. CDR3 length: 15 amino acids. CDR3 region: CASSYLRGSGNTIYF. CDR3 nucleotide sequence: TGTGCCAGCAGTTACCTCAGGGGCTCTGGAAACACCATATATTTT.

The rearrangement links TRBV7-2 to TRBJ1-2; 8 positions agree with TRBD1. With V trimmed by 4 bases and J by 0 bases, 7 bases remained unmatched. The germline V gene has CDR1 SGHTA and CDR2 FQGNSA. The CDR3 spans 16 residues. In DNA, the CDR3 is TGTGCCAGCAGCTCCAAGGGGACAGGAGCTAACTATGGCTACACCTTC. This sequence encodes CASSSKGTGANYGYTF.

This clonotype was seen many times. The V call is TRBV7-9, the J call TRBJ2-7, with 8 bases identical to TRBD1. The CDR3 contains 15 residues. The ends lost 0 bases at V and 2 bases at J; junction bases unmatched: 3. Looked up from germline, CDR1 is SEHNR and CDR2 is FQNEAQ (reference sequence). CDR3 coding DNA: TGTGCCAGCAGCTTAGCGGACAGGGCGGCCTACGAGCAGTACTTC. Protein sequence: CASSLADRAAYEQYF.